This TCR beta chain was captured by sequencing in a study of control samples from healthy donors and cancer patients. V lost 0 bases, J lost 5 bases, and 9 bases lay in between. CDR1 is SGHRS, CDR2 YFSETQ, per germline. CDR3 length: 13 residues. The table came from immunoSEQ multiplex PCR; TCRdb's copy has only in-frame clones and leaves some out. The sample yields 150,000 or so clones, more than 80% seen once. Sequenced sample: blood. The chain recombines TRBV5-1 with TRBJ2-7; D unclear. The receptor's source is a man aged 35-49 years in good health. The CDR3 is CASSLASLDEQYF. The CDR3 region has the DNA TGCGCCAGCAGCTTGGCCTCGTTGGACGAGCAGTACTTC.